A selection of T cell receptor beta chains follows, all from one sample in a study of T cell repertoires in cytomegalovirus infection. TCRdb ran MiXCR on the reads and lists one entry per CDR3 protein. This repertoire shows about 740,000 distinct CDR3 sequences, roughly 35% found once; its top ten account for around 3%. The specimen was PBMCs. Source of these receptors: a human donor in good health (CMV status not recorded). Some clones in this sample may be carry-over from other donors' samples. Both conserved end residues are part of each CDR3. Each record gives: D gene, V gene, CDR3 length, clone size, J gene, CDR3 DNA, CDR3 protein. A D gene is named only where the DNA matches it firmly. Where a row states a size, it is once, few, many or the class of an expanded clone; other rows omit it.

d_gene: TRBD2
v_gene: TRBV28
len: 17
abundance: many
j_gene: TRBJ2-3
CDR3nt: TGTGCCAGCAGCTCTCCACTAGCGGGGTATGCGACAGATACGCAGTATTTT
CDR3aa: CASSSPLAGYATDTQYF

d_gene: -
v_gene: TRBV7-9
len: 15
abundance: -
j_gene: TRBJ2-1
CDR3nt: TGTGCCAGCAGCCCGCTACCCCCCTCCTACAATGAGCAGTTCTTC
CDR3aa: CASSPLPPSYNEQFF

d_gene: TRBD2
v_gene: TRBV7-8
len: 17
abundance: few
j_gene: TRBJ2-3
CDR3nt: TGTGCCAGCAGCTCAAGACTAGCGGGAGGAGGGCCAGATACGCAGTATTTT
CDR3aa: CASSSRLAGGGPDTQYF

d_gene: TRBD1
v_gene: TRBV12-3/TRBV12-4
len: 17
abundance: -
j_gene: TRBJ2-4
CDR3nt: TGTGCCAGCAGTTTCACAGGGGGGAGAGGGGCCAAAAACATTCAGTACTTC
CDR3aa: CASSFTGGRGAKNIQYF

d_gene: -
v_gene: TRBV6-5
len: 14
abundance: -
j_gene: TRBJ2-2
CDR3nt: TGTGCCAGCAGTTACGAGGCCGACACCGGGGAGCTGTTTTTT
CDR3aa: CASSYEADTGELFF

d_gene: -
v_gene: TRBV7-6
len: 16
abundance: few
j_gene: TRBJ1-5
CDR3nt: TGTGCCAGCAGCCCAAGTCCAGGGTATCGGGCCCAGCCCCAGCATTTT
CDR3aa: CASSPSPGYRAQPQHF

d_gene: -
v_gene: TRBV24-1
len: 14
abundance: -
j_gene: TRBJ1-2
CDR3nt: TGTGCCACCAGTGATCGGACAAAGCCCTATGGCTACACCTTC
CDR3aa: CATSDRTKPYGYTF

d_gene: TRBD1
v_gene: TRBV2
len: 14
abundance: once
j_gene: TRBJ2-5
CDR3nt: TGTGCCAGCAGTGAATACAGGGGTCAAGAGACCCAGTACTTC
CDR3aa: CASSEYRGQETQYF

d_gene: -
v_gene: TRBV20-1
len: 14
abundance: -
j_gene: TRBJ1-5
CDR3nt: TGCAGTGCTGGGCATGGGACAAAGGATCAGCCCCAGCATTTT
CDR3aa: CSAGHGTKDQPQHF

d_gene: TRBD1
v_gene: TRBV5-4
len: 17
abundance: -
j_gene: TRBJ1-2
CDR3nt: TGTGCCAGCAGCTCTGACCCGGGACAGGTTGGGAGCTATGGCTACACCTTC
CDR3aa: CASSSDPGQVGSYGYTF

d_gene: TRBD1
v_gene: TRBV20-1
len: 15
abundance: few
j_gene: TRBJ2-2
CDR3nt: TGCAGTGCTTCCGGGACAGGGGTGATCAGCGGGGAGCTGTTTTTT
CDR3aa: CSASGTGVISGELFF

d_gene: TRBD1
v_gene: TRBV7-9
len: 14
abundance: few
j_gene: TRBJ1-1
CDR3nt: TGTGCCAGCAGTCCAAGTACAGGGGGCCTTGAAGCTTTCTTT
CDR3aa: CASSPSTGGLEAFF

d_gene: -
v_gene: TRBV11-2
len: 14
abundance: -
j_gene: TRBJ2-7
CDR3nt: TGTGCCAGCAGCGGATTGACAAAGAACTACGAGCAGTACTTC
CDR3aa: CASSGLTKNYEQYF

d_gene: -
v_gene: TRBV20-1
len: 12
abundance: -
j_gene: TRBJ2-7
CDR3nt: TGCAGTGTAGGTAGCGTCCTCTACGAGCAGTACTTC
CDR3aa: CSVGSVLYEQYF

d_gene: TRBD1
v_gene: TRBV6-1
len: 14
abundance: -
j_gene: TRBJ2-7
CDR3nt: TGTGCCAGCAGCTCTTCCGGGACAGGGGTCGAGCAGTACTTC
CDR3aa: CASSSSGTGVEQYF